This T cell receptor beta chain was found in a study of blood T cell repertoires in COVID-19. Study details: Material from acute and convalescent COVID-19 was sourced from the United States, Italy and Spain.

Participants had their cohort set by participant-reported clinical history. Two negative PCRs, clearance, or symptom resolution were required of recovered Cohort 3 donors. The authors' processing: Researchers report that nucleated cell counts were estimated from reference gene primer amplification. Clones were sequenced by immunoSEQ multiplex PCR, and TCRdb holds only the in-frame ones, with some missing. Clone size and the V and J calls come from that table; the DNA yielded D and trimming. The repertoire holds about 180,000 clones, with roughly 85% as singletons. This CDR3 has 14 residues. From germline, CDR1 is LNHDA and CDR2 SQIVND (reference sequence). With V trimmed by 7 bases and J by 9 bases, 10 bases remained unmatched.

J is TRBJ1-5 and V is TRBV19, with TRBD1 matching over 9 bases. The clonotype originates from a young woman who had recovered from COVID-19. Sequencing was done on a sample of PBMCs or T cells enriched from blood (not recorded which). The CDR3 nucleotides are TGTGCCAGTACCACACCCGGGACAGGGCTGCCCCAGCATTTT. Residues: CASTTPGTGLPQHF.